These 6 T cell receptor beta chains share one sample of origin, sequenced in a study of radiotherapy plus CTLA-4 blockade in lung cancer. The table came from immunoSEQ multiplex PCR; TCRdb's copy has only in-frame clones and leaves some out. This sample carries over 45,000 clones, around 85% of them seen once, and the ten largest clones take around 17%. The sequencing used peripheral blood, collected from a patient treated with radiotherapy plus ipilimumab. The receptors were sampled from a human donor with non-small cell lung cancer who had a complete response to radiotherapy plus ipilimumab.

The gene calls are TRBV5-4 and TRBJ2-1, with D possibly being TRBD2 (6 bases). CDR1 is SGHNT and CDR2 is YYREEE in the germline V gene (reference sequence). The V end was cut by 2 bases, the J end by 2 bases, with 11 bases between. The CDR3 contains 15 residues. CDR3 DNA: TGTGCCAGCAGCTTAGGACGGGAGCCCTACAATGAGCAGTTCTTC. It yields the protein CASSLGREPYNEQFF.

This clone has only one observation. The gene calls are TRBV6-5 and TRBJ1-5; 8 nucleotides match TRBD1. The V gene end was trimmed by 6 bases and the J gene end by 2 bases; junction bases not matched to a gene: 3. Germline V gene sequence: CDR1 MNHEY, CDR2 SVGAGI. The CDR3 has 14 residues. This CDR3 reads CASRETGGNQPQHF. CDR3 sequence (DNA): TGTGCCAGCAGGGAGACAGGGGGCAATCAGCCCCAGCATTTT.

This clone was seen only a few times. V usage is TRBV4-3 and J usage is TRBJ1-2; 9 bases fit TRBD1. The germline CDR1 and CDR2 sequences are LGHNA and YSLEER. Unmatched junction bases numbered 10, after V lost 5 bases and J lost 3 bases. The CDR3 spans 16 residues. CDR3 coding DNA: TGCGCCAGCAGCTTGGCCCTCCGACAGGGGGACTATGGCTACACCTTC. Its translation is CASSLALRQGDYGYTF.

The V call is TRBV30, the J call TRBJ1-1; 9 positions agree with TRBD1. The CDR3 length is 15 residues. With V trimmed by 2 bases and J by 5 bases, 9 bases remained unmatched. CDR1 and CDR2 from the germline V gene are GTSNPN and SVGIG (reference sequence). CDR3: CAWSTGQGFQTEAFF. The CDR3 nucleotides are TGTGCCTGGAGTACGGGACAGGGATTTCAGACTGAAGCTTTCTTT.

The rearrangement uses TRBV29-1 and TRBJ2-5, with D maybe TRBD1 (5 bases). The CDR3 is 16 residues long. Germline loops: CDR1 SQVTM, CDR2 ANQGSEA. Trimming stripped 3 bases from V and 0 bases from J, with 17 bases between. The CDR3, as DNA: TGCAGCGTTGATTCTTCCAAGGACATGTACCAAGAGACCCAGTACTTC. It translates to CSVDSSKDMYQETQYF. The full variable domain, completed using reference TRBV29-1 and TRBJ2-5, is SAVISQKPSRDICQRGTSLTIQCQVDSQVTMMFWYRQQPGQSLTLIATANQGSEATYESGFVIDKFPISRPNLTFSTLTVSNMSPEDSSIYLCSVDSSKDMYQETQYFGPGTRLLVL.

This chain uses TRBV29-1 with TRBJ1-1, with D tentatively TRBD1 (6 bases). Germline V lookup: CDR1 SQVTM, CDR2 ANQGSEA. The V and J ends lost 7 bases and 0 bases respectively, with 15 bases between them. The CDR3 runs to 14 residues. The CDR3 sequence is CSAGQTNMNTEAFF. In DNA form, the CDR3 reads TGCAGCGCTGGACAGACAAACATGAACACTGAAGCTTTCTTT.